Below are 21 T cell receptor beta chains sequenced from a single sample in a study of T cell changes during pregnancy in multiple sclerosis (dated by TCRdb to between 2017 and 2020). Library preparation was by the immunoSEQ multiplex PCR assay. TCRdb carries this immuneACCESS record with in-frame sequences only. Its versions omit some clonotypes, under half of them owing to an unresolved V gene in the studies checked, with the rest unexplained. The table for this sample lists roughly 68,000 clones; around 90% of them were counted only once. Around 1.3% of the sample is held by the ten biggest clonotypes. Here the sequenced sample was peripheral blood, taken in the second trimester of pregnancy. The receptors shown here come from a female donor in good health, enrolled as a control in a pregnancy study.

This chain's CDR3 is CASSSNSGRAGNEQFF. The CDR3 DNA sequence: TGTGCCAGCAGTTCGAATAGCGGGAGGGCGGGTAATGAGCAGTTCTTC. The chain couples TRBV6-6 to TRBJ2-1, with 11 bases matching TRBD2. This CDR3 region has 16 residues. From germline, CDR1 is MNHNY and CDR2 SVGAGI (reference sequence). The J segment lost 7 bases and the V segment lost 4 bases, leaving 9 bases of the junction unmatched.

This clone was picked up a small number of times. The rearrangement joins TRBV28 to TRBJ1-1; D gene uncertain. V was clipped by 6 bases and J by 10 bases, with 15 bases between them. The CDR3 extends over 12 amino acids. Germline V gene sequence: CDR1 MDHEN, CDR2 SYDVKM. CDR3 sequence: CASRSRLDRAFF. CDR3 nucleotides: TGTGCCAGCAGATCGCGACTTGACCGAGCTTTCTTT.

V usage is TRBV5-4 and J usage is TRBJ2-7; 13 nucleotides match TRBD2. The CDR3 consists of 16 residues. Unmatched junction bases numbered 6, after V lost 3 bases and J lost 3 bases. CDR1 is SGHNT and CDR2 is YYREEE in the germline V gene (reference sequence). CDR3: CASSSRLAGGGYEQYF. The CDR3 coding sequence is TGTGCCAGCAGCTCCCGACTAGCGGGAGGTGGCTACGAGCAGTACTTC.

This rearrangement joins TRBV27 to TRBJ2-1; a weak D match, TRBD2 (5 bases). V was shortened by 2 bases and J by 0 bases, with 11 bases between the two germline ends. Germline CDR1 and CDR2: MNHEY and SMNVEV (reference sequence). The CDR3 has 16 amino acids. CDR3 region: CASSLTRLSSYNEQFF. Here the CDR3 DNA reads TGTGCCAGCAGTTTAACCCGACTAAGCTCCTACAATGAGCAGTTCTTC.

CDR3 coding DNA: TGTGCCAGTAGTTTTAGCGGGAGCACAGATACGCAGTATTTT. Protein: CASSFSGSTDTQYF. This chain connects TRBV19 to TRBJ2-3, with 7 positions matching TRBD2. CDR1 and CDR2 (germline): LNHDA, SQIVND (reference sequence). The junction had 2 bases not matched to a gene; V was cut back by 5 bases and J by 0 bases. This CDR3 is built from 14 residues.

CDR3 region: CASRETGADDYGYTF. The DNA for the CDR3 is TGTGCCAGCAGGGAGACAGGGGCGGACGACTATGGCTACACCTTC. The V and J genes are TRBV2 and TRBJ1-2; 8 bases agree with TRBD1. With V trimmed by 6 bases and J by 3 bases, 9 bases remained unmatched. CDR1 is SNHLY, CDR2 FYNNEI, per germline. The CDR3 totals 15 residues.

This chain joins TRBV7-2 and TRBJ2-1; D is uncertain. Trimming removed 5 bases at V and 0 bases at J, with 8 bases between. This CDR3 is 14 amino acids long. Germline V gene lookup returns CDR1 SGHTA and CDR2 FQGNSA. The CDR3: CASSLRSSYNEQFF. The DNA of the CDR3 is TGTGCCAGCAGCCTTAGAAGCTCCTACAATGAGCAGTTCTTC. The variable domain in full, with the rest retrieved from reference TRBV7-2 and TRBJ2-1, is GAGVSQSPSNKVTEKGKDVELRCDPISGHTALYWYRQSLGQGLEFLIYFQGNSAPDKSGLPSDRFSAERTGGSVSTLTIQRTQQEDSAVYLCASSLRSSYNEQFFGPGTRLTVL.

The chain recombines TRBV7-2 with TRBJ2-2; D is ambiguous. Trimming cost V 0 bases and J 6 bases, with 8 bases left between them. The CDR3 sequence is 14 residues long. CDR1 SGHTA and CDR2 FQGNSA come from the germline V gene. CDR3 region: CASSLAQAAGELFF. In nucleotides, the CDR3 is TGTGCCAGCAGCTTAGCGCAAGCCGCCGGGGAGCTGTTTTTT.

This rearrangement joins TRBV28 to TRBJ2-3; 13 bases line up with TRBD2. The V and J ends lost 7 bases and 1 base, in that order; junction bases with no gene match: 2. CDR1 and CDR2 from the germline V gene are MDHEN and SYDVKM. The CDR3 covers 15 residues. CDR3 in amino acids: CASTTSGRGTDTQYF. CDR3 coding DNA: TGTGCCAGCACCACTAGCGGGAGGGGCACAGATACGCAGTATTTT.

The V gene is TRBV29-1, the J gene TRBJ2-1, with 8 nucleotides matching TRBD2. Losses at the gene ends were 2 bases for V and 10 bases for J; bases not matched to a gene: 4. The germline gives CDR1 SQVTM, CDR2 ANQGSEA. The CDR3 is 12 residues long. CDR3 protein: CSVETGGIEQFF. CDR3 bases: TGCAGCGTTGAAACGGGGGGGATCGAGCAGTTCTTC.

This clone came up once. The genes are TRBV5-1 and TRBJ2-3, with D possibly being TRBD2 (6 bases). V lost 3 bases and J lost 0, with 11 bases in between. Germline V gene lookup returns CDR1 SGHRS and CDR2 YFSETQ. The CDR3 runs 15 residues. CDR3 in amino acids: CASSYPSGSTDTQYF. The CDR3 DNA reads TGCGCCAGCAGCTACCCGAGCGGGAGCACAGATACGCAGTATTTT.

This rearrangement joins TRBV27 to TRBJ2-2; 9 bases map to TRBD1. J was trimmed by 4 bases and V by 2 bases; bases with no gene match: 5. The CDR3 runs to 16 residues. From germline, CDR1 is MNHEY and CDR2 SMNVEV (reference sequence). CDR3 in DNA: TGTGCCAGCAGTTTAGTGGGACAGGGAATCACCGGGGAGCTGTTTTTT. As protein: CASSLVGQGITGELFF.

V usage is TRBV19 and J usage is TRBJ1-2; D is ambiguous. From germline, CDR1 is LNHDA and CDR2 SQIVND (reference sequence). The CDR3 extends over 11 amino acids. Trimming took 4 bases from V and 8 from J, leaving 8 bases between them. This CDR3 is CASSRRGGYTF. DNA for the CDR3: TGTGCCAGTAGTAGACGGGGAGGCTACACCTTC.

The gene calls are TRBV19 and TRBJ1-2, with D possibly matching TRBD1 (5 bases). The CDR3 is 13 residues long. Trimming took off 6 bases at V and 2 bases at J, with 10 bases between the two ends. Germline CDR1 LNHDA, CDR2 SQIVND (reference sequence). CDR3 coding DNA: TGTGCCAGTAGGGGACTCAGAAACTATGGCTACACCTTC. It encodes CASRGLRNYGYTF.

This rearrangement joins TRBV2 to TRBJ1-1; D remains ambiguous. Trimming removed 6 bases from V and 1 base from J, with 6 bases in between. CDR1 SNHLY and CDR2 FYNNEI come from the germline V gene. The CDR3 runs to 12 residues. CDR3 in amino acids: CASRGGNTEAFF. The CDR3, as DNA: TGTGCCAGCAGAGGAGGGAACACTGAAGCTTTCTTT.

The chain is built from TRBV5-6 and TRBJ1-1; the D is unclear. The CDR3 has 16 residues. Germline lookup yields CDR1 SGHDT and CDR2 YYEEEE. V lost 4 bases to trimming and J lost 5 bases, with 21 bases between them. The CDR3 coding sequence is TGTGCCAGCAGCCCCGGAGGAGCAGGAGGTAGGACTGAAGCTTTCTTT. Protein sequence: CASSPGGAGGRTEAFF.

The V call is TRBV30, the J call TRBJ1-5; possible D gene TRBD1, 5 bases. The CDR3 length is 13 residues. Per germline, CDR1 GTSNPN and CDR2 SVGIG (reference sequence). Trimming removed 1 base from V and 1 base from J, with 5 bases in between. In DNA form, the CDR3 reads TGTGCCTGGAGTGGACAGAGCAATCAGCCCCAGCATTTT. Translated: CAWSGQSNQPQHF.

This chain joins TRBV19 and TRBJ1-6, with D maybe TRBD1 (6 bases). The CDR3 extends over 15 amino acids. V lost 7 bases and J 7 bases, leaving 17 bases between the germline ends. The germline CDR1 and CDR2 sequences are LNHDA and SQIVND (reference sequence). In DNA form, the CDR3 reads TGTGCCAGTACCCTATCAGGGGCCCGAAATTCACCCCTCCACTTT. Amino acids: CASTLSGARNSPLHF.

V and J are TRBV28 and TRBJ2-7, with 12 positions matching TRBD2. Trimming cost V 5 bases and J 2 bases; bases outside gene matches: 13. The CDR3 runs to 18 residues. Germline CDR1 MDHEN, CDR2 SYDVKM. The DNA of the CDR3 is TGTGCCAGCAGTGCTCAACCGGGACTAGCGGGCTCCACCTACGAGCAGTACTTC. This codes for CASSAQPGLAGSTYEQYF.

J is TRBJ1-1 and V is TRBV28; possibly TRBD1 for D (5 bases). Germline values: CDR1 MDHEN, CDR2 SYDVKM. The CDR3 covers 14 residues. V dropped 3 bases and J dropped 1 base, with 9 bases sitting between them. The CDR3 DNA follows: TGTGCCAGCAGTTTGTGGGGCCAGAACACTGAAGCTTTCTTT. It is translated as CASSLWGQNTEAFF.

The chain recombines TRBV28 with TRBJ1-2; D is ambiguous. With 9 bases removed from V and 4 bases from J, the gap between germline ends came to 12 bases. In germline, CDR1 is MDHEN, CDR2 SYDVKM. The CDR3 is 12 residues long. The CDR3 bases are TGTGCCAGTCGTGCGGGTGGCTATGGCTACACCTTC. It specifies CASRAGGYGYTF.